The next 27 T cell receptor beta chains were all read from a single sample in a study of blood T cells in healthy people across ages. PCR was performed a second time for roughly 7 to 12 cycles using a sample-barcoded 5' primer and a J-beta primer mix. One entry per CDR3 protein, called by TCRdb with MiXCR from the 5' RACE reads. The repertoire has approximately 1.5 million distinct CDR3 sequences, roughly a third of them found once; the top ten carry around 11%. What was sequenced was blood. The receptors were sampled from a woman in her thirties in good health.

The chain recombines TRBV7-9 with TRBJ1-5, with TRBD1 matching over 7 bases. In germline, CDR1 is SEHNR, CDR2 FQNEAQ (reference sequence). CDR3 length: 14 amino acids. J was trimmed by 8 bases and V by 2 bases; bases with no gene match: 6. The CDR3 spells CASSLTGEDEPQHF. CDR3 nucleotide sequence: TGTGCCAGCAGCTTAACAGGGGAGGATGAGCCCCAGCATTTT. Based on the CDR3 plus reference TRBV7-9 and TRBJ1-5, the full variable domain is DTGVSQNPRHKITKRGQNVTFRCDPISEHNRLYWYRQTLGQGPEFLTYFQNEAQLEKSRLLSDRFSAERPKGSFSTLEIQRTEQGDSAMYLCASSLTGEDEPQHFGDGTRLSIL.

This clonotype appeared a single time. The V call is TRBV27, the J call TRBJ1-1; the D is unclear. The germline CDR1 and CDR2 sequences are MNHEY and SMNVEV (reference sequence). The CDR3 is 14 amino acids. V was shortened by 2 bases and J by 0 bases, with 7 bases between the two germline ends. CDR3 nucleotide sequence: TGTGCCAGCAGTTTAGTCCCACTGAACACTGAAGCTTTCTTT. Protein sequence: CASSLVPLNTEAFF.

Only a few counts were recorded for this clonotype. CDR3 DNA sequence: TGTGCCAGCAGCTCTGTGGGTCTCGAGCAGTACTTC. Residues: CASSSVGLEQYF. The chain joins TRBV7-8 to TRBJ2-7; no firm D call. Trimming took off 4 bases at V and 6 bases at J, with 10 bases between the two ends. The CDR3 extends over 12 amino acids. Germline V gene data show CDR1 as SGHVS and CDR2 as FQNEAQ.

This clonotype was counted many times. The CDR3 DNA reads as TGTGCCAGCAGCTTAGAACAGGGTACCTACGAGCAGTACTTC. Translation: CASSLEQGTYEQYF. The chain joins TRBV7-2 to TRBJ2-7; D is perhaps TRBD1 (6 bases). The germline V and J ends were trimmed by 1 base and 2 bases, with 9 bases remaining between them. CDR1 SGHTA and CDR2 FQGNSA come from the germline V gene. The CDR3 is made up of 14 amino acids.

This clonotype was detected ten times or more. The chain combines TRBV5-1 with TRBJ2-1; D is undetermined. Between the trimmed V and J ends, which lost 0 bases and 6 bases, there was a span of 7 bases. The CDR3 extends over 13 amino acids. Germline CDR1 is SGHRS and CDR2 is YFSETQ. CDR3 coding DNA: TGCGCCAGCAGCTTGGCTAGAGTCAATGAGCAGTTCTTC. This codes for CASSLARVNEQFF.

This clonotype was counted ten times or more. The chain is built from TRBV9 and TRBJ2-3; D is perhaps TRBD1 (6 bases). V lost 5 bases to trimming and J lost 6 bases, with 13 bases between them. Germline V gives CDR1 SGDLS, CDR2 YYNGEE. This CDR3 contains 13 residues. The CDR3 DNA is TGTGCCAGCAGTGTGGCAGGGGCTGATACGCAGTATTTT. It is translated as CASSVAGADTQYF.

The chain links TRBV25-1 to TRBJ1-4; possible D gene TRBD1, 5 bases. Per germline, CDR1 MGHDK and CDR2 SYGVNS. V lost 0 bases and J lost 7, with 12 bases in between. This CDR3 is 15 amino acids long. CDR3 nucleotides: TGTGCCAGCAGTGAATATGGGACGGTAATTGAAAAACTGTTTTTT. Translating gives CASSEYGTVIEKLFF.

CDR3 coding DNA: TGTGCCAGCGCAGCTCCGGAGACCCAGTACTTC. Protein: CASAAPETQYF. The chain has TRBV25-1 and TRBJ2-5; D is undetermined. The CDR3 contains 11 residues. The germline CDR1 and CDR2 sequences are MGHDK and SYGVNS. Trimming removed 8 bases at V and 5 bases at J, with 9 bases between.

This clonotype appeared a few times. The chain uses TRBV25-1 and TRBJ1-4; TRBD1 matches at 7 bases. The CDR3 extends over 16 amino acids. The junction had 10 bases not matched to a gene; V was cut back by 4 bases and J by 5 bases. CDR1 MGHDK and CDR2 SYGVNS come from the germline V gene. CDR3 amino acids: CASSAVSGQRNEKLFF. As DNA, the CDR3 is TGTGCCAGCAGTGCTGTCTCGGGACAGCGGAATGAAAAACTGTTTTTT.

On this clonotype itself: One end of the junction does not line up with germline, which may come from a read error. This chain uses TRBV6-1 with TRBJ2-3; the D is unclear. The germline V gene encodes CDR1 MNHNS and CDR2 SASEGT. This CDR3 contains 14 residues. As DNA, the CDR3 is TGTGCCAACAGTGATTTTAGGTCTGGAGATACGCAGTATTTT. Its translation: CANSDFRSGDTQYF.

This clonotype was detected a few times. The rearrangement joins TRBV18 to TRBJ2-1; D unresolved. There are 15 residues in the CDR3. Trimming left V 3 bases short and J 6 bases short, with 15 bases between. The germline V gene has CDR1 KGHSH and CDR2 LQKENI. The CDR3 reads CASSPGIQVANEQFF. The CDR3 region has the DNA TGTGCCAGCTCACCCGGAATACAAGTGGCCAATGAGCAGTTCTTC.

Remarks on this clonotype: The junction does not match germline at one end; this may be a read error. The rearrangement joins TRBV4-2 to TRBJ2-1, with 10 bases matching TRBD2. The CDR3 covers 21 residues. CDR1 and CDR2 from the germline V gene are LGHNA and YNFKEQ. The CDR3 spells CTSSQDLVSGGAPDSYNVQFF. The CDR3 bases are TGTACCAGCAGCCAAGATCTTGTGAGCGGGGGGGCGCCCGATTCCTACAATGTGCAGTTCTTC.

The chain links TRBV6-2 or TRBV6-3 to TRBJ2-7, with TRBD1 matching over 11 bases. Per the germline V gene, CDR1 is MNHEY and CDR2 is SVGEGT. After removal of 8 bases from V and 4 bases from J, the junction contained 13 bases not matched to a gene. The CDR3 covers 16 residues. The CDR3 region has the DNA TGTGCCAGCGCCGGACAGGGGGCAATTTTATGGTACGAGCAGTACTTC. This encodes CASAGQGAILWYEQYF.

DNA for the CDR3: TGCGCCAGCAGCTTGACGACCACCTTGACTAGCGAAGAGACCCAGTACTTC. Translated, it gives CASSLTTTLTSEETQYF. The chain employs TRBV5-1 and TRBJ2-5; 8 nucleotides match TRBD2. J lost 3 bases, V lost 1 base, and 11 bases had no gene match. CDR3 length: 17 residues. Germline CDR1 reads SGHRS; CDR2 reads YFSETQ.

Worth noting for this clonotype: An end of the junction differs from the germline gene, which may be a read error. The gene calls are TRBV10-3 and TRBJ2-2; 9 nucleotides match TRBD1. This CDR3 is 14 amino acids long. Germline CDR1 is ENHRY and CDR2 is SYGVKD. The CDR3 DNA follows: TGTGCCATCCGGGAGACAGGGGGTTCCGGGGAGCGGTTTTTT. Its protein product is CAIRETGGSGERFF.

This clonotype has only a few counts. The V call is TRBV20-1, the J call TRBJ2-3; 15 nucleotides align to TRBD2. This CDR3 is 18 amino acids long. V gave up 4 bases and J gave up 5 bases; unmatched junction bases: 13. CDR1 is DFQATT and CDR2 is SNEGSKA in the germline V gene (reference sequence). CDR3 nucleotide sequence: TGCAGTGCTACGGGACTAGCGGGGGGTCTTTCGGTGGTAGATACGCAGTATTTT. Its translation is CSATGLAGGLSVVDTQYF.

The CDR3 DNA sequence: TGTGCCAGCAGCGGCTACAGGGGAGAGAGACTCCCTTATGGCTACACCTTC. Protein sequence: CASSGYRGERLPYGYTF. This chain uses TRBV9 with TRBJ1-2; 7 bases agree with TRBD1. This CDR3 comprises 17 residues. V shed 3 bases and J 5 bases; nucleotides not matched to a gene: 16. Germline lookup yields CDR1 SGDLS and CDR2 YYNGEE.

The genes are TRBV27 and TRBJ2-3, with 9 nucleotides matching TRBD2. V lost 5 bases to trimming and J lost 6 bases; unmatched junction nucleotides: 6. The germline CDR1 and CDR2 sequences are MNHEY and SMNVEV (reference sequence). The CDR3 is 14 residues long. The CDR3 loop is CASSRLAGSDTQYF. The CDR3 DNA follows: TGTGCCAGCAGTAGGCTAGCGGGGAGCGATACGCAGTATTTT.

The CDR3 loop is CASSQEMTLNQPQHF. DNA of the CDR3: TGCGCCAGCAGCCAAGAGATGACCCTAAATCAGCCCCAGCATTTT. V is TRBV4-1 and J is TRBJ1-5; D is uncertain. Trimming took off 0 bases at V and 4 bases at J, with 10 bases between the two ends. The CDR3 runs 15 residues. Germline V lookup: CDR1 MGHRA, CDR2 YSYEKL.

This clonotype was found a few times. The rearrangement uses TRBV28 and TRBJ2-7; 12 nucleotides line up with TRBD2. J gave up 4 bases and V 6 bases, and 13 bases lay outside the gene matches. CDR1 MDHEN and CDR2 SYDVKM come from the germline V gene. CDR3 length: 17 residues. The CDR3 loop reads CASRRLAGAFDRYEQYF. The CDR3, as DNA: TGTGCCAGCAGGCGACTAGCGGGGGCCTTCGACCGTTACGAGCAGTACTTC.

This clonotype was found once. The CDR3 DNA reads as TGTGCCAGCAGCTTCCCCCTGAACAGGAGGCTCGGTGGCTACACCTTC. It specifies CASSFPLNRRLGGYTF. The chain employs TRBV7-9 and TRBJ1-2; D might be TRBD1 (5 bases). The CDR3 extends over 16 amino acids. Germline lookup yields CDR1 SEHNR and CDR2 FQNEAQ (reference sequence). V was cut by 3 bases and J by 7 bases, with 21 bases left in between.

CDR3 in DNA: TGTGCCAGCAGGCTAGCGGCGGGAGGCCCTTGGGAAGAGCAGTTCTTC. This gives the protein CASRLAAGGPWEEQFF. The chain links TRBV27 to TRBJ2-1; TRBD2 matches at 8 bases. The CDR3 length is 16 residues. CDR1 is MNHEY, CDR2 SMNVEV, per germline (reference sequence). V was pared by 6 bases and J by 10 bases, with 17 bases of the junction left unmatched.

This clonotype was observed a few times. The V gene is TRBV14, the J gene TRBJ2-3; D is unresolved. This CDR3 region has 18 residues. Germline CDR1 SGHDN, CDR2 FVKESK. The V end was cut by 1 base, the J end by 5 bases, with 22 bases between. The CDR3 here is CASSQVLLKSPIRDTQYF. In DNA form, the CDR3 reads TGTGCCAGCAGCCAAGTCCTTTTGAAGAGCCCCATAAGAGATACGCAGTATTTT.

There are a few counts of this clonotype. The V gene is TRBV5-1, the J gene TRBJ2-2; 9 nucleotides align to TRBD1. Germline V gene data show CDR1 as SGHRS and CDR2 as YFSETQ. The CDR3 is 15 amino acids. Germline trimming cut 3 bases from V and 3 bases from J; bases unmatched to any gene: 3. The CDR3: CASSWTGVDTGELFF. The CDR3 DNA is TGCGCCAGCAGCTGGACAGGGGTTGACACCGGGGAGCTGTTTTTT.

The chain is built from TRBV30 and TRBJ2-3; 9 nucleotides line up with TRBD2. V was pared by 0 bases and J by 5 bases, with 0 bases of the junction left unmatched. The CDR3 contains 13 residues. Germline-derived CDR1 and CDR2 are GTSNPN and SVGIG (reference sequence). The CDR3 DNA reads as TGTGCCTGGAGTGTACTAGCGGGAGATACGCAGTATTTT. This sequence encodes CAWSVLAGDTQYF.

This chain joins TRBV20-1 and TRBJ2-7, with D unresolved. The CDR3 is 12 residues long. The germline CDR1 and CDR2 sequences are DFQATT and SNEGSKA (reference sequence). V lost 7 bases and J 3 bases, leaving 13 bases between the germline ends. The CDR3 DNA follows: TGCAGTGTTAGGAGAACTGACTACGAGCAGTACTTC. Amino acid sequence: CSVRRTDYEQYF.

The chain has TRBV9 and TRBJ2-2; unclear D gene. V dropped 4 bases and J dropped 6 bases, with 19 bases sitting between them. Germline V gene lookup returns CDR1 SGDLS and CDR2 YYNGEE. The CDR3 is made up of 16 amino acids. The CDR3 here is CASSTRLSRDAGELFF. The CDR3 bases are TGTGCCAGCAGCACCCGACTGAGCCGAGATGCCGGGGAGCTGTTTTTT.